These 19 T cell receptor beta chains were sequenced from one sample in a study of OX40 agonist ivuxolimab in advanced cancers. Using immunoSEQ multiplex PCR, the repertoire was profiled, and TCRdb retains in-frame clones only, with some absent. The data contain fewer than 40,000 clones, less than 80% of them singletons. The sample consisted of CD4+ or CD8+ T cells sorted from blood, taken in a trial of the OX40 agonist ivuxolimab. These receptors were obtained from an adult with an advanced solid tumor such as melanoma, head and neck, liver or kidney cancer.

The V and J genes are TRBV19 and TRBJ1-5, with a weak D call TRBD1 (6 bases). V was pared by 5 bases and J by 2 bases, with 13 bases between. Germline V gene sequence: CDR1 LNHDA, CDR2 SQIVND (reference sequence). The CDR3 runs to 15 residues. CDR3 protein: CASSSLNRGNQPQHF. The CDR3 DNA reads as TGTGCCAGTAGTTCCCTCAACAGGGGCAATCAGCCCCAGCATTTT.

The V and J genes are TRBV18 and TRBJ1-5; no firm D call. Germline V gene data show CDR1 as KGHSH and CDR2 as LQKENI. V was pared by 6 bases and J by 1 base, with 13 bases between. This CDR3 is built from 15 residues. Here the CDR3 reads CASSLGIVSNQPQHF. The CDR3 DNA follows: TGTGCCAGCTCCCTTGGGATAGTGAGCAATCAGCCCCAGCATTTT.

The rearrangement links TRBV28 to TRBJ1-2, with D perhaps matching TRBD1 (6 bases). This CDR3 comprises 13 residues. V lost 8 bases, J lost 6 bases, and 16 bases lay in between. Per the germline V gene, CDR1 is MDHEN and CDR2 is SYDVKM. The CDR3 region is CASSPRGRNGYTF. Written as DNA, the CDR3 is TGTGCCAGCTCCCCCAGGGGACGGAATGGCTACACCTTC.

The chain uses TRBV11-2 and TRBJ1-5; D gene unclear. Germline CDR1 reads SGHAT; CDR2 reads FQNNGV. V lost 0 bases and J lost 0, with 6 bases in between. The CDR3 is 15 amino acids. CDR3 sequence reads: CASSLDGSSNQPQHF. As DNA, the CDR3 is TGTGCCAGCAGCTTAGATGGCAGTAGCAATCAGCCCCAGCATTTT. The variable domain in full, with the rest retrieved from reference TRBV11-2 and TRBJ1-5, is EAGVAQSPRYKIIEKRQSVAFWCNPISGHATLYWYQQILGQGPKLLIQFQNNGVVDDSQLPKDRFSAERLKGVDSTLKIQPAKLEDSAVYLCASSLDGSSNQPQHFGDGTRLSIL.

The chain uses TRBV5-1 and TRBJ2-5; D is unclear. This CDR3 is 12 amino acids long. CDR1 and CDR2 from the germline V gene are SGHRS and YFSETQ. V shed 3 bases and J shed 1 base, with 4 bases lying between them. The CDR3 DNA is TGCGCCAGCAGCTATACCCAAGAGACCCAGTACTTC. Encoded protein: CASSYTQETQYF. The full variable domain, with the rest looked up from reference TRBV5-1 and TRBJ2-5, is KAGVTQTPRYLIKTRGQQVTLSCSPISGHRSVSWYQQTPGQGLQFLFEYFSETQRNKGNFPGRFSGRQFSNSRSEMNVSTLELGDSALYLCASSYTQETQYFGPGTRLLVL.

This chain links TRBV5-4 with TRBJ1-4, with 8 bases aligning to TRBD1. The V gene's germline CDR1 is SGHNT and CDR2 YYREEE (reference sequence). V dropped 4 bases and J dropped 12; count of bases not matched to a gene: 20. The CDR3 covers 17 residues. CDR3 sequence reads: CASSPPGTGTGVTELFF. The CDR3 DNA sequence: TGTGCCAGCAGCCCCCCAGGGACCGGGACAGGCGTAACAGAACTGTTTTTT.

This CDR3 is CASSLQGMGEQFF. The DNA of the CDR3 is TGTGCCAGCAGCTTACAGGGGATGGGTGAGCAGTTCTTC. The chain is built from TRBV7-6 and TRBJ2-1, with D perhaps matching TRBD1 (6 bases). CDR1 is SGHVS, CDR2 FNYEAQ, per germline. The germline V and J ends were trimmed by 2 bases and 9 bases, with 11 bases remaining between them. This CDR3 region has 13 residues.

This clone is a singleton in its sample. This chain joins TRBV19 and TRBJ2-5; unclear D gene. Germline V gives CDR1 LNHDA, CDR2 SQIVND (reference sequence). This CDR3 is 13 amino acids long. Trimming cost V 5 bases and J 2 bases, with 9 bases left between them. The CDR3 here is CASSPGMQETQYF. In DNA form, the CDR3 reads TGTGCCAGTAGTCCTGGGATGCAAGAGACCCAGTACTTC. Full variable domain (outside the CDR3, taken from reference TRBV19 and TRBJ2-5): DGGITQSPKYLFRKEGQNVTLSCEQNLNHDAMYWYRQDPGQGLRLIYYSQIVNDFQKGDIAEGYSVSREKKESFPLTVTSAQKNPTAFYLCASSPGMQETQYFGPGTRLLVL.

This chain links TRBV7-8 with TRBJ1-6; 7 nucleotides line up with TRBD1. The junction had 6 bases not matched to a gene; V was cut back by 4 bases and J by 9 bases. Germline V gene lookup returns CDR1 SGHVS and CDR2 FQNEAQ. The CDR3 is made up of 14 amino acids. CDR3 in DNA: TGTGCCAGCAGCTCAGACAGGGAAACTTCACCCCTCCACTTT. Protein sequence: CASSSDRETSPLHF.

The chain couples TRBV18 to TRBJ1-1; D is unclear. The CDR3 is made up of 15 amino acids. The germline gives CDR1 KGHSH, CDR2 LQKENI. Trimming stripped 5 bases from V and 1 base from J, with 14 bases between. In nucleotides, the CDR3 is TGTGCCAGCTCAATTGTCCAGGCTGGGAACACTGAAGCTTTCTTT. Encoded protein: CASSIVQAGNTEAFF.

Turning to this clone: Other DNA sequences in the same sample also yield this CDR3. This chain connects TRBV6-1 to TRBJ2-5; 10 nucleotides line up with TRBD2. CDR3 length equals 13 residues. Germline V lookup: CDR1 MNHNS, CDR2 SASEGT. J was trimmed by 3 bases and V by 9 bases; bases with no gene match: 4. Here the CDR3 DNA reads TGTGCCAGTCGTCTAGCGGGGGAAGAGACCCAGTACTTC. It codes for CASRLAGEETQYF.

J is TRBJ1-1 and V is TRBV6-1; no definite D call. Trimming left V 7 bases short and J 8 bases short, with 11 bases between. The CDR3 contains 11 residues. Germline CDR1 and CDR2: MNHNS and SASEGT. In DNA form, the CDR3 reads TGTGCCAGCAAGTGGGTGGAGGAAGCTTTCTTT. Protein: CASKWVEEAFF.

J is TRBJ1-1 and V is TRBV10-1; no reliable D call. Germline assignment: CDR1 WNHNN and CDR2 SYGVQD (reference sequence). The length of the CDR3 is 14 residues. V dropped 5 bases and J dropped 5 bases, with 15 bases sitting between them. This CDR3 is CASSYGVHGTEAFF. The DNA for the CDR3 is TGCGCCAGCAGTTACGGGGTTCATGGGACTGAAGCTTTCTTT.

The chain recombines TRBV10-3 with TRBJ2-1; 7 bases map to TRBD1. Germline V gene data show CDR1 as ENHRY and CDR2 as SYGVKD. Trimming removed 3 bases from V and 2 bases from J; junction bases left unmatched: 7. The CDR3 is 16 residues long. This CDR3 is CAISDRRTGPYNEQFF. CDR3 sequence (DNA): TGTGCCATCAGTGATCGAAGGACAGGACCCTACAATGAGCAGTTCTTC.

CDR3 nucleotides: TGTGCCAGCAGTACCCCGGGACAGGGTAATATGGGAGAGACCCAGTACTTC. It specifies CASSTPGQGNMGETQYF. The chain recombines TRBV28 with TRBJ2-5, with 9 bases matching TRBD1. Germline CDR1 and CDR2: MDHEN and SYDVKM. The V gene end was trimmed by 5 bases and the J gene end by 4 bases; junction bases not matched to a gene: 14. The CDR3 loop spans 17 amino acids. Filled out from reference TRBV28 and TRBJ2-5, the complete variable domain reads DVKVTQSSRYLVKRTGEKVFLECVQDMDHENMFWYRQDPGLGLRLIYFSYDVKMKEKGDIPEGYSVSREKKERFSLILESASTNQTSMYLCASSTPGQGNMGETQYFGPGTRLLVL.

The chain links TRBV9 to TRBJ1-2; D not resolved. V lost 5 bases to trimming and J lost 5 bases, with 10 bases between them. This CDR3 region has 12 residues. CDR1 is SGDLS, CDR2 YYNGEE, per germline. The CDR3 is CASSAYYYGYTF. The CDR3 DNA reads as TGTGCCAGCAGTGCTTACTATTATGGCTACACCTTC.

As DNA, the CDR3 is TGTGCCTGGAGAGCACTTCCCGAAGCCTCTGGGGGCTACACCTTC. It codes for CAWRALPEASGGYTF. The chain has TRBV30 and TRBJ1-2, with D uncertain. Germline CDR1 GTSNPN, CDR2 SVGIG (reference sequence). The V end was cut by 3 bases, the J end by 8 bases, with 22 bases between. The CDR3 runs to 15 residues.

The chain joins TRBV10-1 to TRBJ2-2; 8 bases align to TRBD2. Germline V gene sequence: CDR1 WNHNN, CDR2 SYGVQD (reference sequence). The CDR3 covers 16 residues. V gave up 3 bases and J gave up 0 bases; unmatched junction bases: 3. This chain's CDR3 is CASSERTSSNTGELFF. CDR3 nucleotide sequence: TGCGCCAGCAGTGAACGGACTAGCTCGAACACCGGGGAGCTGTTTTTT.

The chain joins TRBV5-4 to TRBJ1-2; D is unresolved. Trimming cost V 0 bases and J 2 bases, with 5 bases left between them. The germline V gene encodes CDR1 SGHNT and CDR2 YYREEE (reference sequence). The CDR3 is 13 amino acids. CDR3 sequence: CASSLGKNYGYTF. The CDR3 bases are TGTGCCAGCAGCTTGGGGAAAAACTATGGCTACACCTTC.